The TCR beta chain under discussion was sequenced for a study of cytomegalovirus exposure and HLA in healthy donors. This CDR3 has 14 amino acids. CDR1 is PRHDT and CDR2 is FYEKMQ in the germline V gene (reference sequence). The junction had 2 bases not matched to a gene; V was cut back by 3 bases and J by 4 bases. Study results and limitations: Some public TCRs appeared in many individuals, while most sequences were rare. An analysis that came later showed most CMV-associated TCR beta chains appearing HLA-restricted. Approximately 18,000 TCR beta sequences were associated with HLA alleles at 0.05 false discovery rate in a later analysis.

13 Jbeta primers and 60 Vbeta primers were used for the PCR. Sequencing was performed with immunoSEQ multiplex PCR; in TCRdb, only in-frame clones are kept and a portion is missing. The sample records over 150,000 clones, 87% being singletons. Points on this clone: The antigen remains unidentified.

The TCR sequence derives from a woman aged 30 to 39 in good health and CMV-seronegative. The sequenced sample consisted of PBMCs. V is TRBV13 and J is TRBJ2-1, with 8 positions matching TRBD2. The CDR3: CASSLRGGYNEQFF. The CDR3 coding sequence is TGTGCCAGCAGCTTGCGCGGGGGGTACAATGAGCAGTTCTTC.